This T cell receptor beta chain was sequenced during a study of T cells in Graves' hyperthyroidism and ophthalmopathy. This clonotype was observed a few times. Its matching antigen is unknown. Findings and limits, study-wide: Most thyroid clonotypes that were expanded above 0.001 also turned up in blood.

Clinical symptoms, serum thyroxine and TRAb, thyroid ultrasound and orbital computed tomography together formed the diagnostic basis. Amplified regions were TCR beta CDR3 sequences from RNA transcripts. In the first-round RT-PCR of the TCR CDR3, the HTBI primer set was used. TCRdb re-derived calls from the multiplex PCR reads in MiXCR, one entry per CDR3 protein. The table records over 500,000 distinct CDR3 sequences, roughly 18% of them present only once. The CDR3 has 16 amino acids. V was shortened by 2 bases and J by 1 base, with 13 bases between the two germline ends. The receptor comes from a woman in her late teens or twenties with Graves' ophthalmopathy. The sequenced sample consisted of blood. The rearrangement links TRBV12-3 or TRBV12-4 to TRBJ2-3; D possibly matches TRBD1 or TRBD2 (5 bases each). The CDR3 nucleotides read TGTGCCAGCAGTTTACAGGGAGCCTCTGGCACAGATACGCAGTATTTT. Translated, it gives CASSLQGASGTDTQYF.